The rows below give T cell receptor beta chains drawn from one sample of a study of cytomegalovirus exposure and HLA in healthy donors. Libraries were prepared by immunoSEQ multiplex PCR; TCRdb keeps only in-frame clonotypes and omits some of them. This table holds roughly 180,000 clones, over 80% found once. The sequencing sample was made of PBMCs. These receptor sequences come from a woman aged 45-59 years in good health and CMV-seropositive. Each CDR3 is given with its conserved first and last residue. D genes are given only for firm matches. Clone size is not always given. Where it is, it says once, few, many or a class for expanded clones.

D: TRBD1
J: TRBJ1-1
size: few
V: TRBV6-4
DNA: TGTGCCAGCAGTGAGACAGGGTTCACTGAAGCTTTCTTT
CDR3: CASSETGFTEAFF

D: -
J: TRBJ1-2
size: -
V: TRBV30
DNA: TGTGCCTGGGTCATTGGGGGGGGCTACACCTTC
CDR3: CAWVIGGGYTF

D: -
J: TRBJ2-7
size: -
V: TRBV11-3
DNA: TGTGCCAGCAGCCAGGGACAAGGCAGCTCCTACGAGCAGTACTTC
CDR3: CASSQGQGSSYEQYF

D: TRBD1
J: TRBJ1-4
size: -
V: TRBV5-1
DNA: TGCGCCAGCAGCCTCGGACAGGGGTCCGGGATTGGGCCTAATGAAAAACTGTTTTTT
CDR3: CASSLGQGSGIGPNEKLFF

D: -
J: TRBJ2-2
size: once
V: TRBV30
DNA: TGTGCCTGGAGTGAGTTATCGGGTCATTCTATCACCGGGGAGCTGTTTTTT
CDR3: CAWSELSGHSITGELFF

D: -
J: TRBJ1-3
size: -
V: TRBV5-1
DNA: TGCGCCAGCAGCCCCGGTTTGAGCTCTGGAAACACCATATATTTT
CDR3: CASSPGLSSGNTIYF

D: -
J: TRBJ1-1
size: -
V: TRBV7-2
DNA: TGTGCCAGCAGCTTATTTCCAGGAGGGGTGAACACTGAAGCTTTCTTT
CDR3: CASSLFPGGVNTEAFF

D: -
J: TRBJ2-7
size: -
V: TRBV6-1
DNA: TGTGCCAGCAGTGAAGCGGCCCCTGGGGGCAGCGAGCAGTACTTC
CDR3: CASSEAAPGGSEQYF

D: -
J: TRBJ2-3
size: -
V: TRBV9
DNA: TGTGCCAGCAGCGTAGGGGGGGGGCCTGCAGATACGCAGTATTTT
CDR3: CASSVGGGPADTQYF

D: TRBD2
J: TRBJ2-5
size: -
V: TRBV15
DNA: TGTGCCACCGGGAGACTAGCGGGAGGTAAAGAGACCCAGTACTTC
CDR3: CATGRLAGGKETQYF

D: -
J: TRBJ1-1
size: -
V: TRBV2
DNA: TGTGCCAGCAGAAACCAAACAGGCACTGAAGCTTTCTTT
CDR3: CASRNQTGTEAFF

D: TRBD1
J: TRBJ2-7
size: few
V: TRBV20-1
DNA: TGCAGTGCCCAGGGGGCTGGTGAGCAGTACTTC
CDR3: CSAQGAGEQYF

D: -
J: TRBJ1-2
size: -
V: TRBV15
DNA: TGTGCCACCAGCAGAGATTATGGAGGCAGTAACTATGGCTACACCTTC
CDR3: CATSRDYGGSNYGYTF

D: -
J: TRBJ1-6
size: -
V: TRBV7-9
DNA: TGTGCCAGCAGCCCAGTCAATTCACCCCTCCACTTT
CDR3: CASSPVNSPLHF

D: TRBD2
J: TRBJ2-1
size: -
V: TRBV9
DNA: TGTGCCAGCAGCGTCGGGGGGGCCTGGGGTAGGGACAATGAGCAGTTCTTC
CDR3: CASSVGGAWGRDNEQFF

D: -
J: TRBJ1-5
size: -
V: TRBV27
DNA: TGTGCCAGCAGTTTAAGTTGGGGCCAGCCCCAGCATTTT
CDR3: CASSLSWGQPQHF

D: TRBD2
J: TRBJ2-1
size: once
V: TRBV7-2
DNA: TGTGCCAGCAGAACTAGCGGAGTCTACAATGAGCAGTTCTTC
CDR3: CASRTSGVYNEQFF

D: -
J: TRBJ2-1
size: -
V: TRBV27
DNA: TGTGCCAGCAGTTTAGGTAGCAACAATGAGCAGTTCTTC
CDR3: CASSLGSNNEQFF

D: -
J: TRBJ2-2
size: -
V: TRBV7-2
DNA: TGTGCCAGCAGCAAGTCCGCAGGGAACACCGGGGAGCTGTTTTTT
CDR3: CASSKSAGNTGELFF

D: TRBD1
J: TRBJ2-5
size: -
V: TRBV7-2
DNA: TGTGCCAGCAACCGGGACAGGCAAGAGACCCAGTACTTC
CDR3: CASNRDRQETQYF

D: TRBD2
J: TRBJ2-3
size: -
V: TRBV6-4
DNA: TGTGCCAACCGAGGAGGCGGGGGGGCCAAAACGCGCACAGATACGCAGTATTTT
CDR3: CANRGGGGAKTRTDTQYF

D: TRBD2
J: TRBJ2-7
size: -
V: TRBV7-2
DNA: TGTGCCAGCAGCTCGTTGAGGACTAGCGGAACCTACGAGCAGTACTTC
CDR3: CASSSLRTSGTYEQYF

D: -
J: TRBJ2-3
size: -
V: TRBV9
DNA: TGTGCCAGCAGCACTCCCCGAGGGGGGGGGCTGGCAGATACGCAGTATTTT
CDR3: CASSTPRGGGLADTQYF

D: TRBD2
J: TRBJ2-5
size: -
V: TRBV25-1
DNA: TGTGCCAGCAGTGAGGGACTAGCGGGGTTTTCTCAAGAGACCCAGTACTTC
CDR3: CASSEGLAGFSQETQYF

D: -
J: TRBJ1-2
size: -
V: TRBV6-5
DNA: TGTGCCAGCAGTTACTCGGGGCTCAGCTATGGCTACACCTTC
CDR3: CASSYSGLSYGYTF

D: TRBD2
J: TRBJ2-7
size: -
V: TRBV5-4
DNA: TGTGCCAGCAGCTTGGGACTAGCGGGAGGGGGTATCGACGAGCAGTACTTC
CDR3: CASSLGLAGGGIDEQYF

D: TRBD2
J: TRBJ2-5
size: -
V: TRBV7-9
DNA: TGTGCCAGCAGCTTCGTTACTGGGACTAGCGACCAAGAGACCCAGTACTTC
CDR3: CASSFVTGTSDQETQYF

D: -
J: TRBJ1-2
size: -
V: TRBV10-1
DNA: TGCGCCAGCAGTGACAGTTACTACACCTTC
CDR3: CASSDSYYTF

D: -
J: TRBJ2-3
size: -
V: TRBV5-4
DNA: TGTGCCAGCAGCGTCCCCGGGACACGGAGCACAGATACGCAGTATTTT
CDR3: CASSVPGTRSTDTQYF

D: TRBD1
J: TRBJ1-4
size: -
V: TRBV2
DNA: TGTGCCAGCATGAGGGGCGGGACAGTAGAAAAACTGTTTTTT
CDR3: CASMRGGTVEKLFF

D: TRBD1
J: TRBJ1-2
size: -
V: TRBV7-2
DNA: TGTGCCAGCAGCTTAGTGGCAGGGGGCGGCTACACCTTC
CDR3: CASSLVAGGGYTF

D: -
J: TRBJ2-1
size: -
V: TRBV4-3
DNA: TGCGCCAGCAGCCATTTTAGGGGGTACGAGCAGTTCTTC
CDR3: CASSHFRGYEQFF

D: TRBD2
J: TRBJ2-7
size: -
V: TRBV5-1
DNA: TGCGCCAGCAGCAAGGGACTAGCGGGAGAAAGGGAGCAGTACTTC
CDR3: CASSKGLAGEREQYF

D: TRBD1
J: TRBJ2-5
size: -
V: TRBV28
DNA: TGTGCCAGCAGTGGGGGACAGTTGGAGACCCAGTACTTC
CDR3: CASSGGQLETQYF

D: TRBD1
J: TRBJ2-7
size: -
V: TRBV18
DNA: TGTGCCAGCTCACCAGCGGGACAGGGGCCCTACGAGCAGTACTTC
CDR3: CASSPAGQGPYEQYF

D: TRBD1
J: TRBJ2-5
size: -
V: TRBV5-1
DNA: TGCGCCAGCAGCTTGGGGACAGGGGGAAAAGAGACCCAGTACTTC
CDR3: CASSLGTGGKETQYF

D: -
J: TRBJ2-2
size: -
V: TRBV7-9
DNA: TGTTCCAGCAGGTTCAGTTCGAACACCGGGGAGCTGTTTTTT
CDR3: CSSRFSSNTGELFF

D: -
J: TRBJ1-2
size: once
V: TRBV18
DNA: TGTGCCAGCTCACCAGACAGGAACTATGGCTACACCTTC
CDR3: CASSPDRNYGYTF

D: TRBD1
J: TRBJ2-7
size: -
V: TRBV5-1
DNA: TGCGCCAGCAGCTCCAGACAGGGGAACGAGCAGTACTTC
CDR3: CASSSRQGNEQYF

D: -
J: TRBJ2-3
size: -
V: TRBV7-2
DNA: TGTGCCAGCAGCTTAGGTCCTCAGGATACGCAGTATTTT
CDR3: CASSLGPQDTQYF

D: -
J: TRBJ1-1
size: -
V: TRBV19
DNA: TGTGCCAGTAGTAGTTTTCGGGGTTTGAACACTGAAGCTTTCTTT
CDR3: CASSSFRGLNTEAFF

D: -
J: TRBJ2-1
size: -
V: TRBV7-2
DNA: TGTGCCAGCAGCTTAGCCGCTCTAGGTTACAATGAGCAGTTCTTC
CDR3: CASSLAALGYNEQFF

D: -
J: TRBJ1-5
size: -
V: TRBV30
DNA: TGTGCCTGGAGTCCCCGCGGCGGGGCGTTCAATCAGCCCCAGCATTTT
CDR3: CAWSPRGGAFNQPQHF

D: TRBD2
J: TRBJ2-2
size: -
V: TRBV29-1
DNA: TGCAGCGTTGGGGCTAGCGGACTCACCGGGGAGCTGTTTTTT
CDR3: CSVGASGLTGELFF

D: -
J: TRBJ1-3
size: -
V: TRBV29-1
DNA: TGCAGCGTTCAACAGAAGCTGGGAAACACCATATATTTT
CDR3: CSVQQKLGNTIYF

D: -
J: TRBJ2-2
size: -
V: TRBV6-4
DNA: TGTGCCAGCAGTGACCTGGCAGGCGCCACCGGGGAGCTGTTTTTT
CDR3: CASSDLAGATGELFF

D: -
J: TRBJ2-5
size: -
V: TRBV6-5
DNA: TGTGCCAGCAGTTACTCGCAGAAGCAAGAGACCCAGTACTTC
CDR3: CASSYSQKQETQYF

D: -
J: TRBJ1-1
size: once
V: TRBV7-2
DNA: TGTGCCAGCAGCTTAGACTACAGGGAAAAAGCTTTCTTT
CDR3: CASSLDYREKAFF

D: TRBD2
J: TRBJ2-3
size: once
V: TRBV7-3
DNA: TGTGCCAGCAGCTTGGACGGACTAGCGGGGGGGGCACTGGCAGATACGCAGTATTTT
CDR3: CASSLDGLAGGALADTQYF

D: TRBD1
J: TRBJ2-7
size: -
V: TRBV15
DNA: TGTGCCACCAGCCCCCGGACAGGGTCCTACGAGCAGTACTTC
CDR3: CATSPRTGSYEQYF

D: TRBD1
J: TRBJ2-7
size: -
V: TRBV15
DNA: TGTGCCACCAGCAGAGGACAGGGGGTCGAAGAGCAGTACTTC
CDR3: CATSRGQGVEEQYF

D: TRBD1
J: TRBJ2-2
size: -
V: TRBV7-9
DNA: TGTGCCAGCAGCTCCCCGGGACAGGGGGCGAGCACCGGGGAGCTGTTTTTT
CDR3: CASSSPGQGASTGELFF

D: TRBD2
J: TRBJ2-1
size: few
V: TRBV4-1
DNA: TGCGCCAGCAGCCAAGGACTAGCGGGAGGGCCTTACAATGAGCAGTTCTTC
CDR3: CASSQGLAGGPYNEQFF

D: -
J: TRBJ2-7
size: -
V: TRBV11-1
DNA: TGTGCCAGCAGCTTAGCGAGCCAGGGGAGTTACGAGCAGTACTTC
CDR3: CASSLASQGSYEQYF

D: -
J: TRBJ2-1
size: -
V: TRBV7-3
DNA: TGTGCCAGCAGTATCGGTCGCGCTGAGCAGTTCTTC
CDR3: CASSIGRAEQFF

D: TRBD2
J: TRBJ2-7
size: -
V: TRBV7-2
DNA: TGTGCCAGCAGCACTAGCGGAGAGCAGTACTTC
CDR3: CASSTSGEQYF